The entry that follows covers one T cell receptor (beta chain) sequence. CDR1 is LGHNA, CDR2 YSLEER, per germline. Between the trimmed V and J ends, which lost 0 bases and 7 bases, there was a span of 18 bases. The CDR3 is made up of 17 amino acids. This entry is derived from a study of CD8 T cells in Susac syndrome. Random hexamers were used to reverse transcribe the RNA input (about 0.5 to 1 ug). Amplification of TCR beta CDR3 used immunoSEQ multiplex PCR across 54 Vbeta and 13 Jbeta. Each CDR3 protein gets one entry after TCRdb re-called the immunoSEQ multiplex PCR reads with MiXCR. The sample lists 120,000 to 150,000 distinct CDR3 sequences; 94% were seen once.

This clonotype was sampled from a human donor in good health. The sequenced sample consisted of CD8+ T cells from PBMCs. This rearrangement joins TRBV4-3 to TRBJ2-2; the D call may be TRBD1 or TRBD2 (5 bases each). This chain's CDR3 is CASSQERGRYEGGELFF. DNA for the CDR3: TGCGCCAGCAGCCAAGAGAGGGGTCGGTACGAGGGCGGGGAGCTGTTTTTT.